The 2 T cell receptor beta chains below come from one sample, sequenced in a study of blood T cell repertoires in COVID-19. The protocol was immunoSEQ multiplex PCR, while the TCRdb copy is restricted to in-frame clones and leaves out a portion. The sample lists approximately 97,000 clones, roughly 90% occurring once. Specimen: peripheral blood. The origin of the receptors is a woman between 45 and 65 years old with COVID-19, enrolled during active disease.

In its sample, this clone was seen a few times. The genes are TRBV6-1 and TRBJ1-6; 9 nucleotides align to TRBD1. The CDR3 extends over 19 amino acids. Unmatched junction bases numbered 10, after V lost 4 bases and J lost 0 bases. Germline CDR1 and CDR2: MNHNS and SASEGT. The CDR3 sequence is CASSGLPGQGTSYNSPLHF. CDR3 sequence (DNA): TGTGCCAGCAGTGGCCTCCCAGGACAGGGGACCTCCTATAATTCACCCCTCCACTTT.

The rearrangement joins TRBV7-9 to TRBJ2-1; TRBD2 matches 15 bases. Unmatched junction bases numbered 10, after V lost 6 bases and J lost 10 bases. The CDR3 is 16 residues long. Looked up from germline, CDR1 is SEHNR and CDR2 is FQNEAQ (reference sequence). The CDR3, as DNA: TGTGCCAGCAGGATGGGACTAGCGGGGGGAGGATGGGAGCAGTTCTTC. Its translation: CASRMGLAGGGWEQFF.